The 30 T cell receptor beta chains listed next were all sequenced from one sample in a study of blood T cell repertoires in COVID-19. Repertoires were generated with immunoSEQ multiplex PCR, while TCRdb's copy carries only in-frame clones and drops some. The data show 59,000 or so clones, 75% to 85% seen once. The specimen was peripheral blood. These receptors came from a human donor in a cohort sampled during active COVID-19.

This sequence joins TRBV6-5 and TRBJ2-2; D gene uncertain. Germline CDR1 MNHEY, CDR2 SVGAGI. CDR3 length: 15 residues. V shed 5 bases and J shed 3 bases, with 13 bases lying between them. Here the CDR3 DNA reads TGTGCCAGCAGTCCACAGCTCCTGGACACCGGGGAGCTGTTTTTT. It yields the protein CASSPQLLDTGELFF.

The chain joins TRBV27 to TRBJ2-7, with 8 bases fitting TRBD1. The germline V gene encodes CDR1 MNHEY and CDR2 SMNVEV (reference sequence). V lost 4 bases and J lost 3; bases outside the gene matches: 11. The CDR3 runs to 16 residues. The CDR3 DNA sequence: TGTGCCAGCAGTTCCATACTTCAGGACAGGGACTACGAGCAGTACTTC. Translated, it gives CASSSILQDRDYEQYF.

The chain carries TRBV6-6 and TRBJ2-3; 13 nucleotides agree with TRBD2. The trim removed 6 bases at V and 0 bases at J, leaving 9 bases unmatched. Germline lookup yields CDR1 MNHNY and CDR2 SVGAGI (reference sequence). The CDR3 is made up of 18 amino acids. CDR3: CASSRRLAGGPSTDTQYF. CDR3 bases: TGTGCCAGCAGCCGACGACTAGCGGGGGGTCCTAGCACAGATACGCAGTATTTT.

The V and J genes are TRBV5-1 and TRBJ1-5; 8 nucleotides line up with TRBD1. This CDR3 is 15 amino acids long. Germline lookup yields CDR1 SGHRS and CDR2 YFSETQ. The trim removed 0 bases at V and 6 bases at J, leaving 5 bases unmatched. In DNA, the CDR3 is TGCGCCAGCAGCTTGGAGGGTACAGGGGGTCAGCCCCAGCATTTT. Translation: CASSLEGTGGQPQHF. Full variable domain (remainder filled in from reference TRBV5-1 and TRBJ1-5): KAGVTQTPRYLIKTRGQQVTLSCSPISGHRSVSWYQQTPGQGLQFLFEYFSETQRNKGNFPGRFSGRQFSNSRSEMNVSTLELGDSALYLCASSLEGTGGQPQHFGDGTRLSIL.

This clone was counted only a few times. The chain joins TRBV12-5 to TRBJ1-1; D is undetermined. Germline CDR1 and CDR2: LGHNT and FRNRAP. V was shortened by 1 base and J by 4 bases, with 7 bases between the two germline ends. The CDR3 extends over 13 amino acids. The CDR3 here is CASGLDGSTEAFF. In DNA, the CDR3 is TGTGCTAGTGGTTTGGACGGGAGCACTGAAGCTTTCTTT.

This chain connects TRBV18 to TRBJ1-2, with a possible D match to TRBD1 (5 bases). This CDR3 contains 15 residues. The germline V and J ends were trimmed by 6 bases and 6 bases, with 20 bases remaining between them. CDR1 KGHSH and CDR2 LQKENI come from the germline V gene. The CDR3, as DNA: TGTGCCAGCTCGGTCGACAGATTCTCTAGACATGGCTACACCTTC. Translation gives CASSVDRFSRHGYTF.

The rearrangement joins TRBV27 to TRBJ1-6, with 7 bases fitting TRBD1. The CDR3 is 15 residues long. Looked up from germline, CDR1 is MNHEY and CDR2 is SMNVEV (reference sequence). V shed 5 bases, J shed 7 bases, and the junction held 8 bases outside the gene matches. In nucleotides, the CDR3 is TGTGCCAGCAGTGGACAGGTTATTAACAATTCACCCCTCCACTTT. Translation gives CASSGQVINNSPLHF.

The CDR3 nucleotides read TGTGCCAGCAGCTTAGGAAACGCAGGGGGCAATGGCTACACCTTC. As protein: CASSLGNAGGNGYTF. The V and J genes are TRBV7-2 and TRBJ1-2; the match to TRBD1 covers 8 bases. Looked up from germline, CDR1 is SGHTA and CDR2 is FQGNSA. The J segment lost 6 bases and the V segment lost 1 base, leaving 7 bases of the junction unmatched. CDR3 length: 15 residues. Full variable domain (rest looked up from reference TRBV7-2 and TRBJ1-2): GAGVSQSPSNKVTEKGKDVELRCDPISGHTALYWYRQSLGQGLEFLIYFQGNSAPDKSGLPSDRFSAERTGGSVSTLTIQRTQQEDSAVYLCASSLGNAGGNGYTFGSGTRLTVV.

The V gene is TRBV7-2, the J gene TRBJ2-5, with D possibly being TRBD2 (5 bases). The V end was cut by 3 bases, the J end by 10 bases, with 18 bases between. CDR3 length equals 14 residues. CDR1 is SGHTA and CDR2 is FQGNSA in the germline V gene. The chain's CDR3 is CASSFSGIPIDQYF. The CDR3 bases are TGTGCCAGCAGCTTTTCCGGGATTCCTATTGACCAGTACTTC.

The chain links TRBV28 to TRBJ2-2; 7 nucleotides agree with TRBD1. V gave up 2 bases and J gave up 7 bases; unmatched junction bases: 7. The CDR3 covers 15 residues. Germline loops: CDR1 MDHEN, CDR2 SYDVKM. The CDR3 protein is CASSLSRGGSGELFF. The DNA for the CDR3 is TGTGCCAGCAGTTTAAGTAGAGGGGGCAGCGGGGAGCTGTTTTTT.

This clone came up once. This chain uses TRBV6-5 with TRBJ2-7; 7 bases match TRBD1. Germline CDR1 is MNHEY and CDR2 is SVGAGI. V lost 6 bases, J lost 6 bases, and 8 bases stayed unmatched. This CDR3 region has 13 residues. The CDR3 loop reads CASRVTGWPEQYV. The CDR3 coding sequence is TGTGCCAGCAGAGTGACAGGGTGGCCCGAGCAGTACGTC.

This clone was seen at least ten times. This chain uses TRBV29-1 with TRBJ1-3; 7 bases align to TRBD1. The germline gives CDR1 SQVTM, CDR2 ANQGSEA. The CDR3 is made up of 13 amino acids. V lost 3 bases to trimming and J lost 6 bases; unmatched junction nucleotides: 5. The CDR3 reads CSVDTGEQNTIYF. The DNA for the CDR3 is TGCAGCGTTGATACAGGGGAACAAAACACCATATATTTT.

CDR3 in amino acids: CASSFVLAGGPETQYF. The CDR3 DNA reads TGTGCCAGCAGTTTTGTCCTAGCGGGGGGGCCGGAGACCCAGTACTTC. The chain recombines TRBV28 with TRBJ2-5, with 12 bases identical to TRBD2. The V gene end was trimmed by 3 bases and the J gene end by 5 bases; junction bases not matched to a gene: 7. Germline CDR1 is MDHEN and CDR2 is SYDVKM. The CDR3 sequence is 16 residues long.

This clone was seen more than once but under ten times. V and J are TRBV19 and TRBJ2-1, with 7 bases aligning to TRBD2. V gave up 1 base and J gave up 5 bases; unmatched junction bases: 2. CDR3 size: 14 residues. Germline assignment: CDR1 LNHDA and CDR2 SQIVND (reference sequence). CDR3 DNA sequence: TGTGCCAGTAGTATAGTCGCGGGGGACAATGAGCAGTTCTTC. Translation: CASSIVAGDNEQFF.

The chain links TRBV2 to TRBJ2-1; 13 bases are shared with TRBD2. Germline V CDR1 and CDR2: SNHLY, FYNNEI. After removal of 6 bases from V and 0 bases from J, the junction contained 11 bases not matched to a gene. The CDR3 loop spans 19 amino acids. The DNA of the CDR3 is TGTGCCAGCAGAGCCGGGACTAGCGGGGCGATGAGCTCCTACAATGAGCAGTTCTTC. Translating it yields CASRAGTSGAMSSYNEQFF.

There are a few counts of this clone. This chain uses TRBV10-3 with TRBJ2-6; D might be TRBD1 (5 bases). V gave up 0 bases and J gave up 1 base, with 16 bases separating them. The germline V gene has CDR1 ENHRY and CDR2 SYGVKD. The CDR3 sequence is 19 residues long. CDR3 protein: CAISESVQGITSGANVLTF. CDR3 in DNA: TGTGCCATCAGTGAGTCCGTGCAGGGAATAACTTCTGGGGCCAACGTCCTGACTTTC.

This chain connects TRBV19 to TRBJ2-4; 13 bases map to TRBD2. CDR1 LNHDA and CDR2 SQIVND come from the germline V gene (reference sequence). J was trimmed by 6 bases and V by 1 base; bases with no gene match: 0. The CDR3 contains 15 residues. The CDR3 DNA reads as TGTGCCAGTAGTATAGGGACTAGCGGGGGAAACATTCAGTACTTC. It yields the protein CASSIGTSGGNIQYF.

The chain couples TRBV2 to TRBJ1-1, with TRBD1 matching over 7 bases. Germline lookup yields CDR1 SNHLY and CDR2 FYNNEI. The junction had 8 bases not matched to a gene; V was cut back by 5 bases and J by 5 bases. The CDR3 length is 14 residues. DNA for the CDR3: TGTGCCAGCAGTCGAACAGGGGTACGGACTGAAGCTTTCTTT. Protein sequence: CASSRTGVRTEAFF.

This chain connects TRBV6-4 to TRBJ1-1; the match to TRBD1 covers 7 bases. The CDR3 is 15 amino acids. The V and J ends lost 3 bases and 3 bases, in that order; junction bases with no gene match: 7. The germline gives CDR1 MRHNA, CDR2 SNTAGT. CDR3 DNA sequence: TGTGCCAGCAGTGAATCCGAGACAGGGCACACTGAAGCTTTCTTT. Protein sequence: CASSESETGHTEAFF.

V gene TRBV15 combines with J gene TRBJ2-1; a weak D match, TRBD2 (8 bases). This CDR3 is built from 16 residues. Germline CDR1 is LNHNV and CDR2 is YYDKDF (reference sequence). V dropped 3 bases and J dropped 6 bases, with 18 bases sitting between them. CDR3 DNA sequence: TGTGCCACCAGCAGCCTACAGACAGGGACTAGCAATGAGCAGTTCTTC. It yields the protein CATSSLQTGTSNEQFF.

The chain is built from TRBV7-9 and TRBJ2-1; TRBD2 matches at 11 bases. The CDR3 length is 15 residues. J was trimmed by 4 bases and V by 5 bases; bases with no gene match: 4. Germline V gene lookup returns CDR1 SEHNR and CDR2 FQNEAQ (reference sequence). The CDR3 reads CASSRLAGQYNEQFF. In DNA, the CDR3 is TGTGCCAGCAGCCGACTAGCGGGGCAGTACAATGAGCAGTTCTTC.

The chain's CDR3 is CASSQDGVAEHQYF. The CDR3 bases are TGTGCCAGCAGCCAAGATGGGGTAGCGGAGCACCAGTACTTC. The chain combines TRBV3-1 (or the pseudogene TRBV3-2) with TRBJ2-5; tentative D call: TRBD2 (6 bases). The CDR3 contains 14 residues. Germline CDR1 reads LGHDT; CDR2 reads YNNKEL (reference sequence). V was cut by 0 bases and J by 10 bases, with 15 bases left in between.

The table lists this clone with a few counts. V usage is TRBV5-1 and J usage is TRBJ2-3, with 7 bases identical to TRBD1. CDR3 length equals 16 residues. The V gene's germline CDR1 is SGHRS and CDR2 YFSETQ. V shed 4 bases and J 2 bases; nucleotides not matched to a gene: 10. The CDR3 DNA reads TGCGCCAGCAGCCCCGGCCGGGACAGCATCACAGATACGCAGTATTTT. This codes for CASSPGRDSITDTQYF.

The chain joins TRBV11-2 to TRBJ2-5; D is ambiguous. The CDR3 covers 13 residues. The V end was cut by 5 bases, the J end by 5 bases, with 12 bases between. Germline V CDR1 and CDR2: SGHAT, FQNNGV. CDR3 protein: CASSPGFVETQYF. DNA for the CDR3: TGTGCCAGCAGCCCTGGCTTTGTGGAGACCCAGTACTTC. The whole variable domain, filled in from reference TRBV11-2 and TRBJ2-5, reads EAGVAQSPRYKIIEKRQSVAFWCNPISGHATLYWYQQILGQGPKLLIQFQNNGVVDDSQLPKDRFSAERLKGVDSTLKIQPAKLEDSAVYLCASSPGFVETQYFGPGTRLLVL.

The chain combines TRBV28 with TRBJ1-2; 9 nucleotides match TRBD1. CDR3 size: 13 residues. V dropped 6 bases and J dropped 13; count of bases not matched to a gene: 12. Germline-derived CDR1 and CDR2 are MDHEN and SYDVKM. In nucleotides, the CDR3 is TGTGCCAGCAGCTCCGGGACAGGGTCCCCCTGCACCTTC. As protein: CASSSGTGSPCTF.

The gene calls are TRBV4-1 and TRBJ2-3; D gene unclear. There are 15 residues in the CDR3. Germline V gene data show CDR1 as MGHRA and CDR2 as YSYEKL. V was clipped by 1 base and J by 0 bases, with 8 bases between them. Here the CDR3 reads CASSQGQSSTDTQYF. Here the CDR3 DNA reads TGCGCCAGCAGCCAAGGGCAGTCTAGCACAGATACGCAGTATTTT.

This chain joins TRBV11-2 and TRBJ2-5, with TRBD1 matching 7 bases. V was clipped by 5 bases and J by 4 bases; unmatched bases: 13. The CDR3 runs 16 residues. Germline values: CDR1 SGHAT, CDR2 FQNNGV. For the CDR3, the DNA is TGTGCCAGCAGCCTCGGAAGGCGGCAGGGGGTAGAGACCCAGTACTTC. Its translation: CASSLGRRQGVETQYF.

This clone came up a few times. The chain carries TRBV27 and TRBJ1-6, with TRBD1 identical over 7 bases. CDR3 length equals 16 residues. CDR1 is MNHEY, CDR2 SMNVEV, per germline (reference sequence). V gave up 6 bases and J gave up 1 base; unmatched junction bases: 6. The CDR3 DNA follows: TGTGCCAGCAGGGCACAGGGGCAATCCTATAATTCACCCCTCCACTTT. It specifies CASRAQGQSYNSPLHF.

A single count supports this clone. CDR3 bases: TGTGCCAGCAGCCCCCCTGGACAGGGCTCCTACAATGAGCAGTTCTTC. Protein product: CASSPPGQGSYNEQFF. The V and J genes are TRBV7-9 and TRBJ2-1; TRBD1 aligns across 8 bases. V lost 5 bases to trimming and J lost 0 bases; unmatched junction nucleotides: 6. The CDR3 runs to 16 residues. The germline CDR1 and CDR2 sequences are SEHNR and FQNEAQ (reference sequence).

The chain links TRBV6-1 to TRBJ1-1; tentative D call: TRBD1 (6 bases). Trimming cost V 1 base and J 5 bases, with 11 bases left between them. Germline loops: CDR1 MNHNS, CDR2 SASEGT. This CDR3 contains 14 residues. CDR3 protein: CASSEGDKRTEAFF. DNA for the CDR3: TGTGCCAGCAGTGAAGGGGACAAAAGAACTGAAGCTTTCTTT.